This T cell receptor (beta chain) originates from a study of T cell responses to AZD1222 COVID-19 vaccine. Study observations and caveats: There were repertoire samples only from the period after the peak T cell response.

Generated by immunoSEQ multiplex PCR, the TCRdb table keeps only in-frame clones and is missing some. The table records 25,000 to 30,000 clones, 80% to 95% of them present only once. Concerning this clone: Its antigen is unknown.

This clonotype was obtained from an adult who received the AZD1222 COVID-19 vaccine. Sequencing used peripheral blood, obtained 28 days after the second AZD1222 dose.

The CDR3 is CASSLRGQADTQYF. CDR3 coding DNA: TGTGCCAGCAGCTTAAGGGGGCAGGCAGATACGCAGTATTTT. The V call is TRBV7-9, the J call TRBJ2-3; 7 nucleotides agree with TRBD1. The CDR3 is made up of 14 amino acids. Germline-derived CDR1 and CDR2 are SEHNR and FQNEAQ (reference sequence). With 2 bases clipped from V and 4 bases from J, the junction kept 3 bases outside the gene matches.